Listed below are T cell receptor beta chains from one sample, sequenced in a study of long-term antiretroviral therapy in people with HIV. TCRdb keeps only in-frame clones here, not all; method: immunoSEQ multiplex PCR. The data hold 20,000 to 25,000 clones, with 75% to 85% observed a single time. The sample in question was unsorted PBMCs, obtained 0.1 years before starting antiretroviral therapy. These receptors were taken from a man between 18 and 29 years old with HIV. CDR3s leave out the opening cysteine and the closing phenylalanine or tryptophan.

CDR3: ASSALQGETQY
V: TRBV9

CDR3: ASSQDPTVTDTQY
V: TRBV10-3

CDR3: ASSPGGYGETQY
V: TRBV11-3

CDR3: ASSLGGSHYEQY
V: TRBV28

CDR3: ASSLEAGWGTEAF
V: TRBV5-5

CDR3: SARKEVTIY
V: TRBV20-1

CDR3: ASSLGYTGELF
V: TRBV6-6

CDR3: ASSELTGEYSNQPQH
V: TRBV6-1

CDR3: ASTRGRGYNEQF
V: TRBV27

CDR3: ASSLTGDLETQY
V: TRBV11-1

CDR3: ASSPPTALPGNEQF
V: TRBV18

CDR3: ASSLRAGGVGYEQY
V: TRBV7-9

CDR3: ASSGRYEQY
V: TRBV2

CDR3: ASSEGRSGNQPQH
V: TRBV2

CDR3: ASSVPTGENTEAF
V: TRBV9

CDR3: AWMTGGAVIQY
V: TRBV30

CDR3: ASSERDWSSGNTIY
V: TRBV2

CDR3: ASSFVSTLSSYNSPLH
V: TRBV5-6

CDR3: ASSLGQEVSEAF
V: TRBV7-2

CDR3: SVEYVGRVYEQY
V: TRBV29-1

CDR3: ASRDISFEQY
V: TRBV2

CDR3: ASSLTPRQGVNEQF
V: TRBV7-2

CDR3: ASSAETDLNTEAF
V: TRBV10-1

CDR3: AWSVRYRLNTGELF
V: TRBV30

CDR3: ASSRNGRWRGKTQY
V: TRBV7-9

CDR3: ASSFPLGGEQY
V: TRBV7-9

CDR3: ASSLFHNTDTQY
V: TRBV5-4

CDR3: ASAEGLAGAYEQY
V: TRBV6-1

CDR3: ASSFSGGGPDTQY
V: TRBV7-3

CDR3: ASKATAFSGNTIY
V: TRBV28

CDR3: ASSFIGSYEQY
V: TRBV5-6